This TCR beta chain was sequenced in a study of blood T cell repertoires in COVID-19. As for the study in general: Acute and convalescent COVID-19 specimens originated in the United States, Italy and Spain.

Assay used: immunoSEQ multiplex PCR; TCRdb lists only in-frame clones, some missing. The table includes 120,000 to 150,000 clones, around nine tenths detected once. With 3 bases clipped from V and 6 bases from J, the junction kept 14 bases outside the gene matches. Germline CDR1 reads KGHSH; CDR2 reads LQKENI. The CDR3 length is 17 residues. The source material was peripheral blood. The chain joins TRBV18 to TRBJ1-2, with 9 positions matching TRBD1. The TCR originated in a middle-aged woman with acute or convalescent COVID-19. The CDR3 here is CASSPSAGTGNVDGYTF. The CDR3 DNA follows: TGTGCCAGCTCACCCTCTGCCGGGACAGGGAACGTCGATGGCTACACCTTC.